This T cell receptor beta chain was captured in a study of cytomegalovirus exposure and HLA in healthy donors. Across the study: Prior work identified under 130 million unique TCR beta sequences in approximately 200 million T cells.

Concerning this clone itself: The antigen is not known.

PCR employed 60 Vbeta and 13 Jbeta primers. Original processing methods: In a later analysis, of 79 million or so unique beta chains, 9 million to 11 million appeared in at least two donors. Profiling relied on immunoSEQ multiplex PCR, and the TCRdb table lists in-frame clones only, not all of them. From that table come the V and J calls and clone size; the DNA was used to work out D and trimming. The sample contains 150,000 to 200,000 clones, approximately 79% of which appear only once. Study results and limitations: A later analysis reported that several of the most significant clusters appeared to be linked to common viral pathogens, among them Epstein-Barr virus. The classifier was said to identify cytomegalovirus status with high specificity and sensitivity.

This CDR3 region has 13 residues. V trimming: 11 bases; J trimming: 6 bases; junction bases outside the gene matches: 9. Germline CDR1 and CDR2: MGHDK and SYGVNS. The sample was PBMCs. The chain combines TRBV25-1 with TRBJ1-2; 10 nucleotides align to TRBD1. This clonotype originated in a male donor in good health and CMV-seronegative. The CDR3 loop is CASRTGGTNGYTF. The CDR3 DNA is TGTGCCTCCCGGACAGGGGGTACTAATGGCTACACCTTC.